This TCR beta chain is from a study of Graves' ophthalmopathy and Graves' hyperthyroidism. RNA transcripts served as template for amplifying TCR beta CDR3 sequences. First-round RT-PCR relied on HTBI primers, and a second-round multiplex PCR came next. TCRdb re-called the multiplex PCR reads through MiXCR, storing one row per CDR3 protein. The sample consists of approximately 460,000 distinct CDR3 sequences, around 14% of them appearing once. V lost 3 bases, J lost 7 bases, and 6 bases lay in between. Germline V lookup: CDR1 MDHEN, CDR2 SYDVKM. The CDR3 extends over 11 amino acids. The table lists this clonotype with many counts.

Input material: blood. This sequence originates from a woman aged 25 to 39 with Graves' ophthalmopathy. The J gene is TRBJ1-1, the V gene TRBV28; D is ambiguous. DNA for the CDR3: TGTGCCAGCAGTTTCTTCGGTGAAGCTTTCTTT. Its translation is CASSFFGEAFF.